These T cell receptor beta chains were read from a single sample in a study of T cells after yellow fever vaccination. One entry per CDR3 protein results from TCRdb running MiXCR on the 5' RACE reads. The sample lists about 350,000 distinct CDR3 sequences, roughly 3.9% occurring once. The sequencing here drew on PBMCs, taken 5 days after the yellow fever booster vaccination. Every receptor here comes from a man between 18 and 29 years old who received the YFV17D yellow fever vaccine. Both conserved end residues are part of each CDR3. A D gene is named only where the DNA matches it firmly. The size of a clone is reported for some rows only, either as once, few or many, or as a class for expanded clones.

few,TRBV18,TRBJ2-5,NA,TGTGCCAGCTCACCACAGGGACAAGAGACCCAGTACTTC,CASSPQGQETQYF
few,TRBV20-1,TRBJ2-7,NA,TGCAGTGCTAGAGCCCAGGGCAGGAAGACCTACGAGCAGTACTTC,CSARAQGRKTYEQYF
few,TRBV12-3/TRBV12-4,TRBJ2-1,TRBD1,TGTGCCAGCAGAATCCTAGGGGGCAATCGTGATGAGCAGTTCTTC,CASRILGGNRDEQFF
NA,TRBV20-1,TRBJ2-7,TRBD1,TGCAGTGCTAGACCGGGACAGGCCTCCCACGAGCAGTACTTC,CSARPGQASHEQYF
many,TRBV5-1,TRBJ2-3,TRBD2,TGCGCCAGCAGCCTACTTGGCGGGGGGGCAGATACGCAGTATTTT,CASSLLGGGADTQYF
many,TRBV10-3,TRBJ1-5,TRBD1,TGTGCCATCAGTGCCGACAGGGATAGCAATCAGCCCCAGCATTTT,CAISADRDSNQPQHF
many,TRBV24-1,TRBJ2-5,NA,TGTGCCACCGCCCGGGGGGCGCCCGGAGAGACCCAGTACTTC,CATARGAPGETQYF
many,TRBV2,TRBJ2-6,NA,TGTGCCAGCAGGCGGGACGGAGACTCTGGGGCCAACGTCCTGACTTTC,CASRRDGDSGANVLTF
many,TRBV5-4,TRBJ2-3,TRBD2,TGTGCCAGCAGCTTGAAACTAGCGGGGGCCACAGATACGCAGTATTTT,CASSLKLAGATDTQYF
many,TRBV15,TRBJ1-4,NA,TGTGCCACCAGCAGAGATCTGGGGTGGGATGAAAAACTGTTTTTT,CATSRDLGWDEKLFF
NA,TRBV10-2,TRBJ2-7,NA,TGCGCCAGCAGGGGCGGGGTTTCCTACGAGCAGTACTTC,CASRGGVSYEQYF
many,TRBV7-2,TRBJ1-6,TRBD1,TGTGCCAGCTCCTGGGACAGGGAAGTTTCACCCCTCCACTTT,CASSWDREVSPLHF
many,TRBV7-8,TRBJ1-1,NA,TGTGCCAGCAGCGACAGAGTTGGTTGGGAAGCTGAAGCTTTCTTT,CASSDRVGWEAEAFF
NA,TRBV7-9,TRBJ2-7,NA,TGTGCCAGCAGCTTGAGTATTACGGGTTTCAACGAGCAGTACTTC,CASSLSITGFNEQYF
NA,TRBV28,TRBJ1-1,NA,TGTGCCAGCACTTTACAGGGACTGAGGTTCTTT,CASTLQGLRFF
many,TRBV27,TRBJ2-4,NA,TGTGCCAGCATGGAGGGAGGGGGGGGAAACATTCAGTACTTC,CASMEGGGGNIQYF
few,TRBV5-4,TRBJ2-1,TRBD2,TGTGCCAGCAGCCCCCAGCGGGGACATGAGCAGTTCTTC,CASSPQRGHEQFF
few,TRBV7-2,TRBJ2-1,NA,TGTGCCAGCATCTTTCCGGGACACCTCTACAATGAGCAGTTCTTC,CASIFPGHLYNEQFF
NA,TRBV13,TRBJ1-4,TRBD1,TGTGCCAGCAGCGGGGACAGTGATGAAAAACTGTTTTTT,CASSGDSDEKLFF
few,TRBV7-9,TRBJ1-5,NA,TGTGCCAGCAGCTCGGACCATCAGCCCCAGCATTTT,CASSSDHQPQHF
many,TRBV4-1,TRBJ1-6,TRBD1,TGCGCCAGCAGCCAAGGGAACGACAGGGCGAGCTCACCCCTCCACTTT,CASSQGNDRASSPLHF
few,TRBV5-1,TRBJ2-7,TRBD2,TGCGCCAGCAGCGGGACTAGCAACGAGCAGTACTTC,CASSGTSNEQYF
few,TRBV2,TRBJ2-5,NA,TGTGCCAGCGGGCTAGCGAGCGAGACCCAGTACTTC,CASGLASETQYF
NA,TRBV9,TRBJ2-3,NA,TGTGCCAGCAGCGCCAGCAGCTACACAGATACGCAGTATTTT,CASSASSYTDTQYF
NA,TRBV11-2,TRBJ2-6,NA,TGTGCCAGCAGCCCCTGGGGCAGGCCCTCTGGGGCCAACGTCCTGACTTTC,CASSPWGRPSGANVLTF
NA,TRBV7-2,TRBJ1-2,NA,TGTGCCAGCAGCTTTGCGGGGGGGAGGGGTGGCTACACCTTC,CASSFAGGRGGYTF
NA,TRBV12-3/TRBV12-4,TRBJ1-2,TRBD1,TGTGCCAGCAGTTTTGTGACAGGGGCTGTCGGCTATGGCTACACCTTC,CASSFVTGAVGYGYTF
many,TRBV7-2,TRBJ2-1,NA,TGTGCCAGCAGCCCCACTCGGAGCTCCTACAATGAGCAGTTCTTC,CASSPTRSSYNEQFF
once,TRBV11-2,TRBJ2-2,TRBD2,TGTGCCAGCAGAGGGACTAGCGGGGGGGACACCGGGGAGCTGTTTTTT,CASRGTSGGDTGELFF
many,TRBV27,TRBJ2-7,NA,TGTGCCAGCAGTTTACGCCAGGGGGGTTGGTACGAGCAGTACTTC,CASSLRQGGWYEQYF
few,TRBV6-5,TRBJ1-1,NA,TGTGCCAGCAGTTACAGAATGAACACTGAAGCTTTCTTT,CASSYRMNTEAFF
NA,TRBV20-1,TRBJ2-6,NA,TGCAGTGCTAGAGCCCGGGGAGGCCTATCTGGGGCCAACGTCCTGACTTTC,CSARARGGLSGANVLTF
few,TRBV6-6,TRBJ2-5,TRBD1,TGTGCCAGCAGCCCCAATACAGGGGAAGAGACCCAGTACTTC,CASSPNTGEETQYF
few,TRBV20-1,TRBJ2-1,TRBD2,TGCAGTGCAAGAGTAGCGGGGAAATACAATGAGCAGTTCTTC,CSARVAGKYNEQFF
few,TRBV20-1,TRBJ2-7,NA,TGCAGTGCTAGGTCGGGGTCATACTCCTACGAGCAGTACTTC,CSARSGSYSYEQYF
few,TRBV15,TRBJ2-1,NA,TGTGCCACCAGCAGAGATCGGGGGCCATACAATGAGCAGTTCTTC,CATSRDRGPYNEQFF
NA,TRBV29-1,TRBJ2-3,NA,TGCAGCGTTGACTCCGGGCCAGGCACAGATACGCAGTATTTT,CSVDSGPGTDTQYF
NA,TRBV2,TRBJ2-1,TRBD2,TGTGCCAGCAGTGACTCCCTGGCGGGGGGATACAATGAGCAGTTCTTC,CASSDSLAGGYNEQFF
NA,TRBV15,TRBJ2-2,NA,TGTGCCACCAGCAGAGATGGGGTGGGGGGCGCCGGGGAGCTGTTTTTT,CATSRDGVGGAGELFF
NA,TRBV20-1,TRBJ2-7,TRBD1,TGCAGTGCTCGTCAGGGGGCCCCCTACGAGCAGTACTTC,CSARQGAPYEQYF
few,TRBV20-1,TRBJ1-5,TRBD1,TGCAGTGCTAGAAGGGACAGGGGCGGCCAGCCCCAGCATTTT,CSARRDRGGQPQHF
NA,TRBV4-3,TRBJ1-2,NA,TGCGCCAGCAGCCAAGATTGGGCAGGGACCTTCTATGGCTACACCTTC,CASSQDWAGTFYGYTF
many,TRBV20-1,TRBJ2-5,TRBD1,TGCAGTGCTGGTACCGGGACAGGCCTGGAGACCCAGTACTTC,CSAGTGTGLETQYF
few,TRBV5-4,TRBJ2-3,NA,TGTGCCAGCAGCCCCGCAGGGGGGACCGTTCGCGTTAGCACAGATACGCAGTATTTT,CASSPAGGTVRVSTDTQYF
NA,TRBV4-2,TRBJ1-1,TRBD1,TGTGCCAGCAGCCAGGAGGGGGGACAGGGCGGCACTGAAGCTTTCTTT,CASSQEGGQGGTEAFF
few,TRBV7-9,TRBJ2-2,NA,TGTGCCAGCAGCCCGCCGGGGCTAGCGACCACCGGGGAGCTGTTTTTT,CASSPPGLATTGELFF
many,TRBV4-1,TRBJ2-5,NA,TGCGCCAGCAGCCAAGCTGGAGCAGGGGGGGGGGAGACCCAGTACTTC,CASSQAGAGGGETQYF
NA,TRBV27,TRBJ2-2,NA,TGTGCCAGCAGTTTCCCCTCCGGGGAGCTGTTTTTT,CASSFPSGELFF
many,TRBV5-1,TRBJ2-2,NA,TGCGCCAGCAGCTTGATCAGTTTAGGACCCGGGGAGCTGTTTTTT,CASSLISLGPGELFF
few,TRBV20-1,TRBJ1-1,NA,TGCAGTGCTAGGGGACGTATGAACACTGAAGCTTTCTTT,CSARGRMNTEAFF
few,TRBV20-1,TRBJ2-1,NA,TGCAGTGCTAGTTCAGGGAGACAGTTCTTC,CSASSGRQFF
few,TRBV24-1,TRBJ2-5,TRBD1,TGTGCCACCAGTGATTCACGACAGGGGGGAGAGACCCAGTACTTC,CATSDSRQGGETQYF
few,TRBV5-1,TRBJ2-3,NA,TGCGCCAGCAGCCCTCCTTGGGCCAGATTAGATACGCAGTATTTT,CASSPPWARLDTQYF
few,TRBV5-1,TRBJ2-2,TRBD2,TGCGCCAGCAGCCCGGGTGGGACTAGCGGCACCGGGGAGCTGTTTTTT,CASSPGGTSGTGELFF
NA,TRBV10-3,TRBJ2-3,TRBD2,TGTGCCATCAGTGCCAGGGGGACTAGCGGGGGGGCCTTCACAGATACGCAGTATTTT,CAISARGTSGGAFTDTQYF
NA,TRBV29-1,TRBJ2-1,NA,TGCAGCGTGTCAGGGACCTACAATGAGCAGTTCTTC,CSVSGTYNEQFF
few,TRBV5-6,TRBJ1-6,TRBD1,TGTGCCAGCAGCTTGGCCGGGACAGAGATTTTTTCACCCCTCCACTTT,CASSLAGTEIFSPLHF
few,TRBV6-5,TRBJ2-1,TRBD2,TGTGCCAGCAGACCCCCGGGGGGGCCTGGGAATGAGCAGTTCTTC,CASRPPGGPGNEQFF
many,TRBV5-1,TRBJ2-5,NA,TGCGCCAGCAAAAATGCGGGGGAGACCCAGTACTTC,CASKNAGETQYF